This entry lists 17 T cell receptor beta chains sequenced from one sample in a study of T cells after yellow fever vaccination. Each CDR3 protein is one row after TCRdb ran MiXCR on the 5' RACE reads. The table lists roughly 160,000 distinct CDR3 sequences, approximately 10% of them singletons, with roughly 40% in the top ten. Here the sequenced sample was CD8+ T cells sorted from PBMCs, taken 45 days after the yellow fever booster vaccination. These receptors came from a man younger than 30 who received the YFV17D yellow fever vaccine.

This clonotype was picked up many times. This chain uses TRBV7-6 with TRBJ2-3; no clear D gene. V dropped 5 bases and J dropped 0 bases, with 6 bases sitting between them. CDR3 length: 13 amino acids. Looked up from germline, CDR1 is SGHVS and CDR2 is FNYEAQ. In DNA, the CDR3 is TGTGCCAGCAGCCAGGACAGCACAGATACGCAGTATTTT. Protein: CASSQDSTDTQYF.

There are a few counts of this clonotype. V and J are TRBV4-2 and TRBJ2-4; 11 nucleotides match TRBD1. V lost 4 bases to trimming and J lost 6 bases; unmatched junction nucleotides: 8. From germline, CDR1 is LGHNA and CDR2 YNFKEQ. The CDR3 has 16 amino acids. CDR3 sequence: CASSLLGTGGGNIQYF. For the CDR3, the DNA is TGTGCCAGCAGCCTCCTAGGGACAGGGGGGGGAAACATTCAGTACTTC.

A few counts support this clonotype. V gene TRBV12-3 or TRBV12-4 combines with J gene TRBJ1-1, with TRBD1 identical over 8 bases. V lost 6 bases and J lost 4; bases outside the gene matches: 7. CDR3 length equals 14 residues. CDR3 amino acids: CASSPTGGSTEAFF. The CDR3 DNA sequence: TGTGCCAGCAGCCCTACAGGGGGGAGCACTGAAGCTTTCTTT.

This clonotype was observed a few times. J is TRBJ2-1 and V is TRBV29-1; D unresolved. Deletions cut 7 bases from V and 0 bases from J, with 10 bases between. Germline V gives CDR1 SQVTM, CDR2 ANQGSEA. The CDR3 is 13 residues long. The CDR3 protein is CSGWGFSYNEQFF. The DNA for the CDR3 is TGCAGCGGGTGGGGTTTCTCCTACAATGAGCAGTTCTTC.

This clonotype was recorded at least ten times. The rearrangement joins TRBV6-2 or TRBV6-3 to TRBJ2-2; no clear D gene. CDR3 length: 11 amino acids. Trimming stripped 7 bases from V and 4 bases from J, with 4 bases between. Germline V gene data show CDR1 as MNHEY and CDR2 as SVGEGT. The CDR3 region is CASTSTGELFF. CDR3 DNA sequence: TGTGCCAGCACCTCCACCGGGGAGCTGTTTTTT.

V is TRBV6-1 and J is TRBJ1-1, with D possibly TRBD1 on 5 matching bases. The ends were cut back, 6 bases at V and 5 bases at J, with 22 bases in the middle. The CDR3 is 16 residues long. Germline V gene lookup returns CDR1 MNHNS and CDR2 SASEGT. The CDR3 DNA reads TGTGCCAGCAGGACAAGGGGTGGGGGAGTCGTAACTGAAGCTTTCTTT. Its protein product is CASRTRGGGVVTEAFF.

This clonotype was counted only a few times. The CDR3 coding sequence is TGCGCCAGCAGCTTCCGACAGGCCCTGAACTATGGCTACACCTTC. Protein sequence: CASSFRQALNYGYTF. This sequence joins TRBV4-1 and TRBJ1-2; D is perhaps TRBD1 (6 bases). V lost 5 bases to trimming and J lost 2 bases, with 15 bases between them. The CDR3 extends over 15 amino acids. Germline V gene data show CDR1 as MGHRA and CDR2 as YSYEKL.

This clonotype has only a few counts. This chain's CDR3 is CASSPGTTSYEQYF. The CDR3 DNA is TGTGCCAGCAGCCCCGGGACAACCTCCTACGAGCAGTACTTC. The rearrangement uses TRBV7-6 and TRBJ2-7, with D maybe TRBD1 (6 bases). The germline CDR1 and CDR2 sequences are SGHVS and FNYEAQ. V was trimmed by 5 bases and J by 0 bases, leaving 11 bases between them. This CDR3 is 14 amino acids long.

This clonotype was seen ten or more times. The rearrangement links TRBV12-3 or TRBV12-4 to TRBJ2-5, with 8 bases identical to TRBD2. The CDR3 is 14 residues long. Trimming at V came to 1 base and at J to 5 bases, leaving 3 bases not matched to a gene. The CDR3 sequence: CASSLGTSWETQYF. The CDR3 DNA reads TGTGCCAGCAGTTTAGGGACTAGCTGGGAGACCCAGTACTTC.

This rearrangement joins TRBV4-1 to TRBJ1-2; a possible D gene is TRBD1 (5 bases). Trimming took 0 bases from V and 2 from J, leaving 13 bases between them. The germline gives CDR1 MGHRA, CDR2 YSYEKL. This CDR3 has 16 residues. DNA of the CDR3: TGCGCCAGCAGCCAAGATTCGAGACAGATAAACTATGGCTACACCTTC. Translating gives CASSQDSRQINYGYTF.

This clonotype was counted between two and nine times. CDR3 residues: CASRTGQSNQPQHF. CDR3 bases: TGTGCCAGCAGAACGGGACAGAGCAATCAGCCCCAGCATTTT. The chain carries TRBV27 and TRBJ1-5; 7 bases match TRBD1. The trim removed 6 bases at V and 1 base at J, leaving 3 bases unmatched. CDR1 and CDR2 (germline): MNHEY, SMNVEV (reference sequence). CDR3 size: 14 residues.

This clonotype was detected a few times. The chain links TRBV7-9 to TRBJ1-1, with a tentative D call TRBD1 (5 bases). Germline values: CDR1 SEHNR, CDR2 FQNEAQ (reference sequence). V was clipped by 1 base and J by 5 bases, with 14 bases between them. The CDR3 runs to 15 residues. The CDR3 spells CASSLGQGVFTEAFF. DNA of the CDR3: TGTGCCAGCAGCTTAGGGCAGGGAGTATTTACTGAAGCTTTCTTT.

This clonotype was recorded a few times. The chain joins TRBV4-1 to TRBJ1-5; 8 nucleotides match TRBD1. Germline CDR1 and CDR2: MGHRA and YSYEKL. The CDR3 consists of 14 residues. Trimming removed 5 bases from V and 6 bases from J; junction bases left unmatched: 6. CDR3 DNA sequence: TGCGCCAGCAGCTACGGACAGGGCGCTCAGCCCCAGCATTTT. It codes for CASSYGQGAQPQHF.

In this sample, this clonotype turned up a few times. The rearrangement uses TRBV21-1 and TRBJ2-3; TRBD1, as called in the table, went unchecked against the DNA. TRBV21-1 is a known pseudogene. This CDR3 contains 16 residues. The DNA of the CDR3 is TGTGCCAGCGGGACAGGCAGGGTTTCCCACGTCGATACGCAGTATTTT. It translates to CASGTGRVSHVDTQYF.

The chain employs TRBV2 and TRBJ1-5, with D unclear. V was trimmed by 1 base and J by 0 bases, leaving 7 bases between them. Germline values: CDR1 SNHLY, CDR2 FYNNEI. The CDR3 length is 15 residues. The CDR3 DNA sequence: TGTGCCAGCAGTGAAGACAGACGTAGCAATCAGCCCCAGCATTTT. It specifies CASSEDRRSNQPQHF.

V is TRBV7-9 and J is TRBJ2-1; D not certain. V lost 3 bases and J lost 5, with 17 bases in between. Germline CDR1 SEHNR, CDR2 FQNEAQ (reference sequence). The CDR3 extends over 16 amino acids. The CDR3 loop reads CASSLGSHGGDNEQFF. The CDR3 DNA reads as TGTGCCAGCAGCTTGGGAAGTCACGGTGGGGACAATGAGCAGTTCTTC.

This sequence joins TRBV19 and TRBJ1-5, with TRBD1 as a possible D gene (5 bases). The germline CDR1 and CDR2 sequences are LNHDA and SQIVND (reference sequence). V lost 3 bases and J 6 bases, leaving 12 bases between the germline ends. This CDR3 is built from 14 residues. CDR3 amino acids: CASSMSQGGQPQHF. The CDR3 bases are TGTGCCAGTAGTATGAGTCAGGGCGGTCAGCCCCAGCATTTT.